These 13 T cell receptor beta chains were sequenced from one sample in a study of T cell changes during pregnancy in multiple sclerosis. Method: immunoSEQ multiplex PCR; TCRdb's copy keeps in-frame clones and lacks some. The top ten clones hold under 0.95% of a sample with about 60,000 clones, about 91% of them seen once. Sequencing was performed on peripheral blood, taken in the first trimester of pregnancy. These receptors originate from a female donor with multiple sclerosis, enrolled in a pregnancy study.

The chain is built from TRBV15 and TRBJ1-5, with 8 bases identical to TRBD1. The germline V gene encodes CDR1 LNHNV and CDR2 YYDKDF (reference sequence). J was trimmed by 3 bases and V by 2 bases; bases with no gene match: 6. The CDR3 spans 16 residues. CDR3 protein: CATSRTGTGFNQPQHF. In DNA, the CDR3 is TGTGCCACCAGCAGAACCGGGACAGGCTTCAATCAGCCCCAGCATTTT.

The chain combines TRBV6-5 with TRBJ1-1; 7 nucleotides align to TRBD1. Unmatched junction bases numbered 9, after V lost 6 bases and J lost 5 bases. This CDR3 contains 14 residues. Germline V lookup: CDR1 MNHEY, CDR2 SVGAGI. The chain's CDR3 is CASSPPTGYTEAFF. CDR3 coding DNA: TGTGCCAGCAGCCCGCCGACAGGGTATACTGAAGCTTTCTTT.

The V call is TRBV9, the J call TRBJ1-1; weak D call: TRBD1 (6 bases). Looked up from germline, CDR1 is SGDLS and CDR2 is YYNGEE. The CDR3 runs 14 residues. V was cut by 5 bases and J by 1 base, with 12 bases left in between. The CDR3 here is CASRRGGANTEAFF. The CDR3 bases are TGTGCCAGCAGGAGGGGGGGGGCGAACACTGAAGCTTTCTTT. Filled out from reference TRBV9 and TRBJ1-1, the complete variable domain reads DSGVTQTPKHLITATGQRVTLRCSPRSGDLSVYWYQQSLDQGLQFLIQYYNGEERAKGNILERFSAQQFPDLHSELNLSSLELGDSALYFCASRRGGANTEAFFGQGTRLTVV.

This chain uses TRBV7-6 with TRBJ2-1; 13 nucleotides match TRBD2. CDR1 and CDR2 (germline): SGHVS, FNYEAQ. The CDR3 sequence is 14 residues long. The junction had 3 bases not matched to a gene; V was cut back by 5 bases and J by 8 bases. CDR3 sequence (DNA): TGTGCCAGCAGCGGGACTAGCGGGGTGGATGAGCAGTTCTTC. Translation gives CASSGTSGVDEQFF.

This rearrangement joins TRBV6-6 to TRBJ1-6; possible D gene TRBD1, 5 bases. Germline CDR1 MNHNY, CDR2 SVGAGI (reference sequence). CDR3 length: 15 residues. V was pared by 0 bases and J by 7 bases, with 10 bases between. For the CDR3, the DNA is TGTGCCAGCAGTTACTCGGGACTTAGGAATTCACCCCTCCACTTT. It yields the protein CASSYSGLRNSPLHF.

The genes are TRBV25-1 and TRBJ1-1; D is ambiguous. Germline V CDR1 and CDR2: MGHDK, SYGVNS. Trimming left V 5 bases short and J 4 bases short, with 14 bases between. The CDR3 length is 14 residues. The CDR3 protein is CASSFLPGSTEAFF. CDR3 DNA: TGTGCCAGCAGTTTCCTCCCAGGTAGCACTGAAGCTTTCTTT.

The V call is TRBV7-3, the J call TRBJ2-3; tentative D call: TRBD1 (5 bases). The CDR3 covers 15 residues. The V gene's germline CDR1 is SGHTA and CDR2 FQGTGA. Trimming left V 7 bases short and J 3 bases short, with 17 bases between. This CDR3 is CASTPQGLGTDTQYF. The DNA for the CDR3 is TGTGCCAGCACCCCGCAGGGTCTAGGGACAGATACGCAGTATTTT.

In this sample, this clone turned up a few times. The rearrangement links TRBV10-3 to TRBJ1-2; D gene ambiguous. Germline loops: CDR1 ENHRY, CDR2 SYGVKD. V lost 0 bases and J lost 8, with 7 bases in between. The CDR3 is 12 residues long. CDR3 DNA sequence: TGTGCCATCAGTGAGTCGAGAAGCGGCTACACCTTC. This encodes CAISESRSGYTF.

This CDR3 reads CASSLADSFFSYTF. CDR3 nucleotides: TGTGCCAGCAGCTTAGCAGACAGTTTTTTCAGCTACACCTTC. The rearrangement links TRBV7-2 to TRBJ1-2; D is perhaps TRBD1 (5 bases). V was cut by 0 bases and J by 9 bases, with 14 bases left in between. CDR1 SGHTA and CDR2 FQGNSA come from the germline V gene. The CDR3 has 14 residues.

This chain connects TRBV7-2 to TRBJ2-7; 12 bases align to TRBD1. The CDR3 contains 16 residues. From germline, CDR1 is SGHTA and CDR2 FQGNSA. V gave up 6 bases and J gave up 7 bases; unmatched junction bases: 13. The chain's CDR3 is CASSQSWGQGAREQYF. The CDR3 bases are TGTGCCAGCAGTCAATCCTGGGGACAGGGGGCGCGAGAGCAGTACTTC.

The rearrangement links TRBV2 to TRBJ1-4; D is undetermined. V lost 8 bases to trimming and J lost 8 bases, with 6 bases between them. Germline V gene sequence: CDR1 SNHLY, CDR2 FYNNEI. The CDR3 covers 10 residues. CDR3 residues: CASRGEKLFF. For the CDR3, the DNA is TGTGCCAGCCGAGGGGAAAAACTGTTTTTT.

The chain has TRBV4-3 and TRBJ1-2; D is unclear. Trimming took off 4 bases at V and 4 bases at J, with 16 bases between the two ends. This CDR3 has 15 amino acids. In germline, CDR1 is LGHNA, CDR2 YSLEER. The CDR3 DNA follows: TGCGCCAGCAGCCGTACCTCGGCAGCGCGCTATGGCTACACCTTC. This sequence encodes CASSRTSAARYGYTF.

The rearrangement links TRBV6-1 to TRBJ1-2; 9 nucleotides line up with TRBD1. Germline CDR1 and CDR2: MNHNS and SASEGT. The CDR3 totals 16 residues. The trim removed 3 bases at V and 6 bases at J, leaving 11 bases unmatched. The CDR3 reads CASSEFTGQGPNGYTF. The CDR3 nucleotides read TGTGCCAGCAGTGAGTTTACGGGACAGGGCCCAAATGGCTACACCTTC.